Below, 23 T cell receptor beta chains from the same sample are listed, as sequenced in a study of cytomegalovirus exposure and HLA in healthy donors. Amplification used 60 Vbeta primers and 13 Jbeta primers. TCRdb keeps only in-frame clones here, not all; method: immunoSEQ multiplex PCR. The table records 35,000 to 55,000 clones, approximately 80% of them present only once. The sequenced material came from PBMCs. The receptors shown here come from a man under 40 in good health and CMV-seronegative.

This clone came up once. The rearrangement links TRBV7-6 to TRBJ2-6; the D gene is possibly TRBD2 (6 bases). V was shortened by 4 bases and J by 4 bases, with 14 bases between the two germline ends. Germline V CDR1 and CDR2: SGHVS, FNYEAQ. The CDR3 covers 16 residues. The CDR3 coding sequence is TGTGCCAGCAGCTCCTACAAGGGGAGGGGGGCCAACGTCCTGACTTTC. It yields the protein CASSSYKGRGANVLTF.

The J gene is TRBJ2-3, the V gene TRBV4-2, with D perhaps matching TRBD2 (6 bases). Germline V lookup: CDR1 LGHNA, CDR2 YNFKEQ. Trimming stripped 1 base from V and 4 bases from J, with 18 bases between. The CDR3 length is 17 residues. CDR3 bases: TGTGCCAGCAGCCAAGTTCTGTCTAGCGACGTAGCAGATACGCAGTATTTT. Protein sequence: CASSQVLSSDVADTQYF.

The chain joins TRBV18 to TRBJ2-7; D ambiguous. V was cut by 3 bases and J by 2 bases, with 8 bases left in between. The CDR3 has 13 amino acids. CDR1 is KGHSH, CDR2 LQKENI, per germline. The CDR3 DNA reads TGTGCCAGCTCACCCTCTATCACCTACGAGCAGTACTTC. Translating gives CASSPSITYEQYF. The full variable domain, its missing parts supplied by reference TRBV18 and TRBJ2-7, is NAGVMQNPRHLVRRRGQEARLRCSPMKGHSHVYWYRQLPEEGLKFMVYLQKENIIDESGMPKERFSAEFPKEGPSILRIQQVVRGDSAAYFCASSPSITYEQYFGPGTRLTVT.

The gene calls are TRBV29-1 and TRBJ2-3, with 11 bases aligning to TRBD2. V trimming: 8 bases; J trimming: 4 bases; junction bases outside the gene matches: 14. Per the germline V gene, CDR1 is SQVTM and CDR2 is ANQGSEA. The CDR3 has 16 residues. In DNA, the CDR3 is TGCAGCACCCCGAGAGGTACTAGCGGGAGACCAGATACGCAGTATTTT. Protein: CSTPRGTSGRPDTQYF.

The V gene is TRBV21-1, the J gene TRBJ2-7; the table's D call TRBD2 went unverified against the DNA. TRBV21-1 is deemed a pseudogene. This CDR3 has 16 amino acids. This CDR3 is CASSKVRAGGTYEQYF. The CDR3 DNA is TGTGCCAGCAGCAAAGTTCGAGCGGGAGGGACCTACGAGCAGTACTTC.

The chain links TRBV7-9 to TRBJ1-4; 7 bases are shared with TRBD1. The J segment lost 0 bases and the V segment lost 1 base, leaving 8 bases of the junction unmatched. Germline CDR1 and CDR2: SEHNR and FQNEAQ (reference sequence). The CDR3 is 18 residues long. CDR3 protein: CASSLVRDSSATNEKLFF. Here the CDR3 DNA reads TGTGCCAGCAGCTTAGTAAGGGACAGTTCTGCAACTAATGAAAAACTGTTTTTT.

The V and J genes are TRBV7-2 and TRBJ2-1; 11 nucleotides agree with TRBD2. This CDR3 spans 16 amino acids. Looked up from germline, CDR1 is SGHTA and CDR2 is FQGNSA. The J segment lost 8 bases and the V segment lost 2 bases, leaving 8 bases of the junction unmatched. DNA of the CDR3: TGTGCCAGCAGCTTATCGACTAGCGGGGTAAGGCATGAGCAGTTCTTC. Its translation is CASSLSTSGVRHEQFF.

V and J are TRBV19 and TRBJ1-2, with D unresolved. Trimming removed 7 bases from V and 1 base from J, with 7 bases in between. Looked up from germline, CDR1 is LNHDA and CDR2 is SQIVND (reference sequence). This CDR3 contains 12 residues. The CDR3, as DNA: TGTGCCAGTACCACAAATAACTATGGCTACACCTTC. Translated: CASTTNNYGYTF.

CDR3 nucleotide sequence: TGTGCCAGCAGTCAAGAAGGCTCGCTACTATACAATGAGCAGTTCTTC. It is translated as CASSQEGSLLYNEQFF. This sequence joins TRBV6-1 and TRBJ2-1, with no clear D. Trimming shortened V by 5 bases and J by 4 bases, and 18 bases separated the two germline ends. Germline assignment: CDR1 MNHNS and CDR2 SASEGT. The CDR3 contains 16 residues.

The chain couples TRBV7-6 to TRBJ2-7, with 9 bases lining up with TRBD1. After removal of 2 bases from V and 3 bases from J, the junction contained 8 bases not matched to a gene. Per the germline V gene, CDR1 is SGHVS and CDR2 is FNYEAQ. The CDR3 runs 16 residues. The CDR3 loop reads CASSLTKSGQGYEQYF. DNA of the CDR3: TGTGCCAGCAGCTTAACTAAGTCGGGACAGGGCTACGAGCAGTACTTC.

The chain employs TRBV10-3 and TRBJ2-7, with TRBD2 as a possible D gene (6 bases). Trimming removed 2 bases from V and 4 bases from J, with 15 bases in between. CDR3 length: 15 amino acids. Germline CDR1 ENHRY, CDR2 SYGVKD. The CDR3 DNA is TGTGCCATCAGTGAGAACGTCCCAGGGAGGTACGAGCAGTACTTC. This encodes CAISENVPGRYEQYF.

The J gene is TRBJ1-2, the V gene TRBV6-5, with 7 bases that match TRBD1. Germline CDR1 is MNHEY and CDR2 is SVGAGI. This CDR3 has 14 amino acids. Trimming took 0 bases from V and 4 from J; bases not matched to a gene: 2. The CDR3 sequence is CASSYSTGIYGYTF. Here the CDR3 DNA reads TGTGCCAGCAGTTACTCGACAGGGATCTATGGCTACACCTTC.

V usage is TRBV19 and J usage is TRBJ1-6; 9 bases fit TRBD1. Trimming cost V 5 bases and J 8 bases; bases outside gene matches: 4. The CDR3 length is 14 residues. Germline values: CDR1 LNHDA, CDR2 SQIVND (reference sequence). The DNA of the CDR3 is TGTGCCAGTAGTCTCCGACAGGGGGATTCACCCCTCCACTTT. This encodes CASSLRQGDSPLHF.

The genes are TRBV12-2 and TRBJ2-7; the tabulated D call, TRBD2, remains unverified against the DNA. TRBV12-2 is a pseudogene locus. The CDR3 spans 14 residues. This CDR3 reads CASRLVGSPYEQYF. CDR3 nucleotide sequence: TGTGCAAGTCGCTTAGTAGGTAGCCCCTACGAGCAGTACTTC.

This clone has only a few counts. Additional DNA sequences in this sample encode the identical CDR3. The chain links TRBV6-6 to TRBJ1-4; possible D gene TRBD1, 5 bases. Per the germline V gene, CDR1 is MNHNY and CDR2 is SVGAGI (reference sequence). V was trimmed by 6 bases and J by 10 bases, leaving 12 bases between them. This CDR3 is built from 12 residues. The CDR3 bases are TGTGCCAGCAGCCGTGGGGCCGTAAAACTGTTTTTT. Its translation: CASSRGAVKLFF.

This clone is a singleton in its sample. The CDR3 sequence is CAGQGDEVEQYF. The CDR3 coding sequence is TGTGCCGGACAGGGGGACGAGGTGGAGCAGTACTTC. The chain recombines TRBV7-9 with TRBJ2-7; 10 bases map to TRBD1. The germline CDR1 and CDR2 sequences are SEHNR and FQNEAQ (reference sequence). This CDR3 comprises 12 residues. After removal of 11 bases from V and 7 bases from J, the junction contained 8 bases not matched to a gene.

The V call is TRBV6-5, the J call TRBJ1-5; a possible D gene is TRBD1 (6 bases). This CDR3 has 14 residues. The ends were cut back, 5 bases at V and 5 bases at J, with 13 bases in the middle. Germline values: CDR1 MNHEY, CDR2 SVGAGI. The CDR3 coding sequence is TGTGCCAGCAGTAAACAGGGTCGGGATCAGCCCCAGCATTTT. Translation gives CASSKQGRDQPQHF.

Written as DNA, the CDR3 is TGCGCCAGCAGCTTGGCAGGGACAGATACGCAGTATTTT. The encoded protein is CASSLAGTDTQYF. The J gene is TRBJ2-3, the V gene TRBV5-1; weak D call: TRBD1 (5 bases). Germline values: CDR1 SGHRS, CDR2 YFSETQ. This CDR3 contains 13 residues. Deletions cut 0 bases from V and 3 bases from J, with 5 bases between.

The chain carries TRBV7-7 and TRBJ2-5; 7 bases agree with TRBD2. The closer fit of TRBJ2-7 to the DNA end suggests the J call may be wrong. Germline V gene lookup returns CDR1 SSHAT and CDR2 FNYEAQ (reference sequence). The CDR3 is 15 amino acids. DNA of the CDR3: TGTGCCAGCAGCCTCCGGCCGGGGGGATTCTACGAGCAGTACTTC. Amino acids: CASSLRPGGFYEQYF.

The V call is TRBV5-1, the J call TRBJ1-1; 10 bases map to TRBD1. V trimming: 1 base; J trimming: 1 base; junction bases outside the gene matches: 7. Germline lookup yields CDR1 SGHRS and CDR2 YFSETQ. This CDR3 is built from 17 residues. This chain's CDR3 is CASSLPRTGGTNTEAFF. The CDR3, as DNA: TGCGCCAGCAGCTTGCCCCGGACAGGGGGAACGAACACTGAAGCTTTCTTT.

CDR3 in amino acids: CASSTSLRHPNSPLHF. The CDR3 region has the DNA TGTGCCAGTAGTACTTCCTTGAGACATCCTAATTCACCCCTCCACTTT. The gene calls are TRBV19 and TRBJ1-6; D remains ambiguous. The V gene lost 4 bases and the J gene lost 6 bases, with 16 bases spanning the gap. Germline CDR1 and CDR2: LNHDA and SQIVND (reference sequence). The CDR3 is 16 amino acids.

The chain employs TRBV7-2 and TRBJ1-5, with D possibly matching TRBD1 (5 bases). Germline V gene lookup returns CDR1 SGHTA and CDR2 FQGNSA. V was shortened by 5 bases and J by 0 bases, with 17 bases between the two germline ends. This CDR3 comprises 17 residues. In DNA, the CDR3 is TGTGCCAGCAGCGCGGGACTTGGGGCATATAGCAATCAGCCCCAGCATTTT. Protein sequence: CASSAGLGAYSNQPQHF.

This clone was seen a few times. The chain links TRBV2 to TRBJ2-6; D gene unclear. The CDR3 is 17 amino acids. Trimming pared 0 bases from V and 1 base from J, leaving 10 bases between. Looked up from germline, CDR1 is SNHLY and CDR2 is FYNNEI. Here the CDR3 reads CASSEALQMSGANVLTF. CDR3 DNA: TGTGCCAGCAGTGAAGCGCTTCAGATGTCTGGGGCCAACGTCCTGACTTTC.